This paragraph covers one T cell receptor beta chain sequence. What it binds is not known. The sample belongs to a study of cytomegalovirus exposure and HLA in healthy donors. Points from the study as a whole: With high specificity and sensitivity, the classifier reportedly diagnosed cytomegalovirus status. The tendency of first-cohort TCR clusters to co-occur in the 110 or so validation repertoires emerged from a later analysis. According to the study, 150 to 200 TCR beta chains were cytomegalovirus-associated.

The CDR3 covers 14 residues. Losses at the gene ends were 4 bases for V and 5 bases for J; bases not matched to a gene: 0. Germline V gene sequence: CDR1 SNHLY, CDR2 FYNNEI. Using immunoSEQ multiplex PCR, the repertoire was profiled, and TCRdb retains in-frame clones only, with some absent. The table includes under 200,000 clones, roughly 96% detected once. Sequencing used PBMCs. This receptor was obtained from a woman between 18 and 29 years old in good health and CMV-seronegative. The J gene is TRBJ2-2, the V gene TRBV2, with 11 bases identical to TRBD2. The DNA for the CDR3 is TGTGCCAGCAGTGTAGCGGGGGGGACCGGGGAGCTGTTTTTT. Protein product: CASSVAGGTGELFF.